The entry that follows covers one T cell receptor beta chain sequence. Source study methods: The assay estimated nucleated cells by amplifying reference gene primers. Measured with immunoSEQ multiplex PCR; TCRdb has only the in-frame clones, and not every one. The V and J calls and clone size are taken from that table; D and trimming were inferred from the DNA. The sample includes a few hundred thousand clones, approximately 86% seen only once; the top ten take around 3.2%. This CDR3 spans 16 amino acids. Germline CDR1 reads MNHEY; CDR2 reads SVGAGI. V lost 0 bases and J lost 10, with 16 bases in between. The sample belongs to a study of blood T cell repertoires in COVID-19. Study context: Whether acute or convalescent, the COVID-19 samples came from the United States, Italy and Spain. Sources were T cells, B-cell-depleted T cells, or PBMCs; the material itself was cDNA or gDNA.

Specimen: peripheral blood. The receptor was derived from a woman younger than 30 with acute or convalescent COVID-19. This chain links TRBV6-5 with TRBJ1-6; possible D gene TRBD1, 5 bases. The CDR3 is CASSYSGRAAGSPLHF. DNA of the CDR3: TGTGCCAGCAGTTACTCGGGCAGGGCCGCGGGATCACCCCTCCACTTT.